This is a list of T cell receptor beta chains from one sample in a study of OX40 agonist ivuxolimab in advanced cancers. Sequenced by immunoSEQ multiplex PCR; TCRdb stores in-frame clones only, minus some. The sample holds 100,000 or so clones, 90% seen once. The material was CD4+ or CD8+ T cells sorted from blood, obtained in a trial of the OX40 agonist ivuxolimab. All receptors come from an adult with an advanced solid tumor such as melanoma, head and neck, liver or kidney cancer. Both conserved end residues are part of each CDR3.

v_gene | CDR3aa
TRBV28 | CASSSDRGRADTQYF
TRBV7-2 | CASSFLDWAGELFF
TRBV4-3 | CASSQDGDGTEAFF
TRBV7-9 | CASSSIPTGRVGNIQYF
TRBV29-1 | CSVGTSTDTQYF
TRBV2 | CASSEISVIPGANVLTF
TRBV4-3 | CASSQAGDGRSGANVLTF
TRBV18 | CASSPGGGVYEQYF
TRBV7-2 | CASSLRGTSATLNNEQFF
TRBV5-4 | CASSYRGQGVGTGELFF
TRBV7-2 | CASSLLGSDTQYF
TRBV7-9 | CASSFLAGHSSSGNTIYF
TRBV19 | CASSSRTGGQPQHF
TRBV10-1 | CASRMVRAGTDTQYF
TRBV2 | CASSEAGYRYEQYF
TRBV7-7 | CASSPGTIETQYF
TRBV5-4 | CASSLIEGLAGVAEQFF
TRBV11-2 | CASSLLSGEQFF
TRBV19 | CASAGVDRVWSYTF
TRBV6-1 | CASSREGFIYGYTF
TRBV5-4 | CASSLRGLTSSGNTIYF
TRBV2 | CASKTGTTTGELFF
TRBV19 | CASSIPGGTSGNEQFF
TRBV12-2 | CASRLTIDQKMVDEQFF
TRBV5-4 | CASSLVGSDTGELFF
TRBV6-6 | CASSFPGLALSGELFF
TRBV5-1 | CASSLVPGGVNEQYF
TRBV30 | CAWKLDSWFTGELFF
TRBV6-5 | CASTIAGGHYEQYF
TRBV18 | CASSPLLWLAGGITTDTQYF
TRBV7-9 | CASSLAAGGTEAFF
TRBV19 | CASSWLAGGGGGELFF
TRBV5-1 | CASSLKETQYF
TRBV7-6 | CASSLAAGTLEKLFF
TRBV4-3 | CASSQNQQGAYGYTF